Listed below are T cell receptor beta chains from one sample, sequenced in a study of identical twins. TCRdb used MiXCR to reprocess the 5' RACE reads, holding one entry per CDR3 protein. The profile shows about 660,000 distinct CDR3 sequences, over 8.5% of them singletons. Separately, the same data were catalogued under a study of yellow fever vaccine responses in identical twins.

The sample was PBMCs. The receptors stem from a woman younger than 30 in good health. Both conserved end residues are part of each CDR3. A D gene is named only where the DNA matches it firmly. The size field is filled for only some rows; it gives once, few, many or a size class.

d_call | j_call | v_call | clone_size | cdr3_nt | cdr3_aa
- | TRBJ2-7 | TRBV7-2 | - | TGTGCCAGCACCTTGACAGGAGTCTCCTACGAGCAGTACTTC | CASTLTGVSYEQYF
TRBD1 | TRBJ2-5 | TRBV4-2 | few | TGTGCCAGCAGCCAAGATCTGGACAGGGAAGGGACCCAGTACTTC | CASSQDLDREGTQYF
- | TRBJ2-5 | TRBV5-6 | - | TGTGCCAGCAGCTTCGAGATTAACGCGGAGACCCAGTACTTC | CASSFEINAETQYF
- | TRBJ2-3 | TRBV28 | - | TGTGCCAGCAGTACCGACGGCCAGTTTATAGATACGCAGTATTTT | CASSTDGQFIDTQYF
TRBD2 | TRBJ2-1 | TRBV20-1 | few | TGCAGTGCCACAACCCCGGCTAGCGGGAATTCCTACAATGAGCAGTTCTTC | CSATTPASGNSYNEQFF
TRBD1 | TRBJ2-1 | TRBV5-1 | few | TGCGCCAGCAGCTTGGGACAGGGAAATCTCTACAATGAGCAGTTCTTC | CASSLGQGNLYNEQFF
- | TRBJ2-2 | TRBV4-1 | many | TGCGCCAGCACCTGGACCCGTAGCACCGGGGAGCTGTTTTTT | CASTWTRSTGELFF
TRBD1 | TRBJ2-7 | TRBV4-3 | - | TGCGCCAGCAGCCGGGGCGTTGGGACAGGGGGCTACGAGCAGTACTTC | CASSRGVGTGGYEQYF
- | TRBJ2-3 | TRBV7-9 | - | TGTGCCAGCAGCTTAGCCGATAGCACAGATACGCAGTATTTT | CASSLADSTDTQYF
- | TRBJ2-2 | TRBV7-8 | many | TGTGCCAGTTTTGGTCGCGAGGCGAACACCGGGGAGCTGTTTTTT | CASFGREANTGELFF
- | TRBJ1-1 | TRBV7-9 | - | TGTGCCAGCACCGGGCCGTTGAACACTGAAGCTTTCTTT | CASTGPLNTEAFF
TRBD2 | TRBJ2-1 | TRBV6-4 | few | TGTGCCAGCAGCGGGGGGGACGAAGGCAATGAGCAGTTCTTC | CASSGGDEGNEQFF
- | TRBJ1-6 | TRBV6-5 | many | TGTGCCAGCAGTTATTATTACAGGGCTTCACCCCTCCACTTT | CASSYYYRASPLHF
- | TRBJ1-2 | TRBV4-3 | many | TGCGCCAGCAGCCAAGACCTAATCCTCCTGGCAGGGCAAGGCTACACCTTC | CASSQDLILLAGQGYTF
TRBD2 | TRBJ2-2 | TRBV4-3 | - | TGCGCCAGCAGCTTTAGCGGGAGGGCCGCCGGGGAGCTGTTTTTT | CASSFSGRAAGELFF
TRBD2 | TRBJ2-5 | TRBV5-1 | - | TGCGCCAGCAGCAGGACTAGCGGGGGGATCCAAGAGACCCAGTACTTC | CASSRTSGGIQETQYF
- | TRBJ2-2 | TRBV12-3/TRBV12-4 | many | TGTGCCAGCACCACCCGGGGGCTGGGGGAGCTGTTTTTT | CASTTRGLGELFF
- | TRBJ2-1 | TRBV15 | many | TGTGCCACCAGCAGCTGGGGGGCCCGGTTGAATGAGCAGTTCTTC | CATSSWGARLNEQFF
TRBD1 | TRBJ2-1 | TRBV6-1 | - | TGTGCCAGCAGTCGATACCCTACAGGGGCGGCCTACAATGAGCAGTTCTTC | CASSRYPTGAAYNEQFF